This T cell receptor (beta chain) was sequenced for a study of blood T cell repertoires in COVID-19. The wider study: Nucleic acid was either cDNA or gDNA, and it came from T cells, B-cell-depleted T cells, or PBMCs.

Seattle enrolled patients during active infection and tracked them longitudinally. Original data processing: Reference gene primer amplification gave nucleated cell count estimates. TCRdb's copy holds only in-frame clones and misses some; the assay was immunoSEQ multiplex PCR. V, J and clone size reflect that table, while D and trimming were determined from the DNA. This sample has 150,000 or so clones, with 75% to 90% found just once. The germline V gene encodes CDR1 SGDLS and CDR2 YYNGEE. V trimming: 4 bases; J trimming: 4 bases; junction bases outside the gene matches: 9. The CDR3 is 15 residues long.

The TCR sequence derives from a man younger than 35 with COVID-19, enrolled during active disease. The specimen sequenced was peripheral blood. This rearrangement joins TRBV9 to TRBJ2-7, with 9 positions matching TRBD2. The CDR3 region has the DNA TGTGCCAGCAGCCCTACAGCGGGAGGAGGGTACGAGCAGTACTTC. This gives the protein CASSPTAGGGYEQYF.